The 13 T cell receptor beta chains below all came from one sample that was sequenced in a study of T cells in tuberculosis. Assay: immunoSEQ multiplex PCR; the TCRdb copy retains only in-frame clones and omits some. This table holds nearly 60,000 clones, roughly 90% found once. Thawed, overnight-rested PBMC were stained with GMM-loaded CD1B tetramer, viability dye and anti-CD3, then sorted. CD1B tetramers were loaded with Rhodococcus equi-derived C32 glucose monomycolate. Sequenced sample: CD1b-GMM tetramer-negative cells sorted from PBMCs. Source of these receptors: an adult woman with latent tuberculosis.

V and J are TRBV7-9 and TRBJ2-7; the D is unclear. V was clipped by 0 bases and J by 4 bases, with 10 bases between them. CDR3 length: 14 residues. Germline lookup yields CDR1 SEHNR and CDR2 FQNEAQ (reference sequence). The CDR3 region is CASSLADKKYEQYF. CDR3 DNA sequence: TGTGCCAGCAGCTTAGCCGACAAAAAATACGAGCAGTACTTC.

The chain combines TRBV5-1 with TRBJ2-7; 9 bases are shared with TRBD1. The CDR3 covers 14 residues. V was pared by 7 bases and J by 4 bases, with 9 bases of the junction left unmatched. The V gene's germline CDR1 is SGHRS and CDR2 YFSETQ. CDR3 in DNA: TGCGCCAGCGGAACGGGACAGGGTCAATACGAGCAGTACTTC. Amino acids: CASGTGQGQYEQYF.

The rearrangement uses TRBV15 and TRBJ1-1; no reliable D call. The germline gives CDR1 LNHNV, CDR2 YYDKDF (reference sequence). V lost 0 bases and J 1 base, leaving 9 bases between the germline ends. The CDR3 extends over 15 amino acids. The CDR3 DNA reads TGTGCCACCAGCAGAGATTTGAGTTGGAACACTGAAGCTTTCTTT. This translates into CATSRDLSWNTEAFF.

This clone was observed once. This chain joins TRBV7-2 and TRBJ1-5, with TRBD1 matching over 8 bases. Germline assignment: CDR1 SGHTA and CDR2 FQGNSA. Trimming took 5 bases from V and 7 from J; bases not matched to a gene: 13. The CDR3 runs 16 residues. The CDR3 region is CASSPVGGTGGQPQHF. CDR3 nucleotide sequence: TGTGCCAGCAGCCCCGTAGGCGGGACAGGAGGCCAGCCCCAGCATTTT.

The CDR3 DNA sequence: TGTGCCAGCAGCTTTCTAGCGGTCCTTTACAATGAGCAGTTCTTC. Amino acids: CASSFLAVLYNEQFF. V is TRBV11-2 and J is TRBJ2-1, with 7 bases aligning to TRBD2. V lost 3 bases and J lost 4; bases outside the gene matches: 6. Germline V gives CDR1 SGHAT, CDR2 FQNNGV. The CDR3 loop spans 15 amino acids.

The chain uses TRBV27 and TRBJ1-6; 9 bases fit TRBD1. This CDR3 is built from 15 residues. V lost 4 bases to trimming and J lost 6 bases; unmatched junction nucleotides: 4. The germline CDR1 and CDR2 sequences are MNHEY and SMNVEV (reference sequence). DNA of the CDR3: TGTGCCAGCAGTTCCTTGACAGGGGGTAATTCACCCCTCCACTTT. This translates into CASSSLTGGNSPLHF.

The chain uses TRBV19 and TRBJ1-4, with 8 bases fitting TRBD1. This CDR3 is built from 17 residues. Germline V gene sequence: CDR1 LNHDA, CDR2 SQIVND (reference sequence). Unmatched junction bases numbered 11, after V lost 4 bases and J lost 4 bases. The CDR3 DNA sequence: TGTGCCAGTAGTACTCAGGGGGCGAGGGGATATAATGAAAAACTGTTTTTT. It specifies CASSTQGARGYNEKLFF.

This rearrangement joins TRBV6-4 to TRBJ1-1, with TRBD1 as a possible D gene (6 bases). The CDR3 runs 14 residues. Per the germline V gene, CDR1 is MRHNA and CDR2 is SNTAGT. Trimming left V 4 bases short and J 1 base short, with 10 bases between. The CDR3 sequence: CASSAAGANTEAFF. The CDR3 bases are TGTGCCAGCAGTGCTGCGGGGGCGAACACTGAAGCTTTCTTT.

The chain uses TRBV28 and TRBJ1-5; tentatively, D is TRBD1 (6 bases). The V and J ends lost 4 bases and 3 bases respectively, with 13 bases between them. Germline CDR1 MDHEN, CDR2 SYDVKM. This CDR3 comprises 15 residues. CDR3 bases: TGTGCCAGCAGTTCCCGTCAGGGGTTCAATCAGCCCCAGCATTTT. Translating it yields CASSSRQGFNQPQHF.

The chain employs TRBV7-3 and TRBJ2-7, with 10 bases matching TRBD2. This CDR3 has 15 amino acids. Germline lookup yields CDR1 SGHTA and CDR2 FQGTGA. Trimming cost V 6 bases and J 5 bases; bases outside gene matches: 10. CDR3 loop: CASSPLAGDPNEQYF. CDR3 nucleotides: TGTGCCAGCAGTCCTCTAGCGGGAGATCCGAACGAGCAGTACTTC.

The CDR3 nucleotides read TGTGCCAGCAGTCCCCAACCGGGACTAGGGGGTCTCGGTGAGCAGTTCTTC. Its translation: CASSPQPGLGGLGEQFF. This chain links TRBV28 with TRBJ2-1; TRBD2 aligns across 8 bases. The CDR3 contains 17 residues. Trimming removed 5 bases from V and 9 bases from J; junction bases left unmatched: 18. Germline-derived CDR1 and CDR2 are MDHEN and SYDVKM.

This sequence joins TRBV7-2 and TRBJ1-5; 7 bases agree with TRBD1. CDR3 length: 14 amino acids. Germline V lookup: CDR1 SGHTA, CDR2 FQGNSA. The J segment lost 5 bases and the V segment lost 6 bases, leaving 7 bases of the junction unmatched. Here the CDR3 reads CASSHDREHQPQHF. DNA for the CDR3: TGTGCCAGCAGTCACGACAGGGAACATCAGCCCCAGCATTTT.

The CDR3 DNA sequence: TGTGCCAGCAGCGCAACAGGCGGGGGGTCTGGAAACACCATATATTTT. Translation: CASSATGGGSGNTIYF. This chain joins TRBV9 and TRBJ1-3, with D possibly matching TRBD1 (5 bases). V dropped 3 bases and J dropped 1 base, with 14 bases sitting between them. CDR1 SGDLS and CDR2 YYNGEE come from the germline V gene. The CDR3 is 16 amino acids.